This TCR beta chain appears in the sequencing data of a study of long-term antiretroviral therapy in people with HIV. Concerning this clone itself: As yet, its antigen is unknown.

General study results and limits: There were no data on ART adherence, viral resistance or therapy changes, a gap that limits inferences about post-ART repertoire changes. Whereas controls had wider CDR3 length ranges, HIV repertoires had narrower ones.

Every specimen provided about 1-10 million cryopreserved PBMC before DNA extraction took place. At survey level, the immunoSEQ assay was run in its v3.0 version. Per-sample TRB depth target: 40,000-50,000 T-cell genomes. Assay used: immunoSEQ multiplex PCR; TCRdb lists only in-frame clones, some missing. This sample has 30,000 to 50,000 clones; around 88% occur once, and the top ten carry around 3.9%. The source material was unsorted PBMCs, sampled just before starting antiretroviral therapy. This TCR was recovered from a woman aged 18-30 years with HIV.

CDR3 coding DNA: TGTGCCAGCAGTTACGGCAGGCTGGACGGCTACACCTTC. Its protein is CASSYGRLDGYTF. The chain carries TRBV6-5 and TRBJ1-2; D gene ambiguous. Per germline, CDR1 MNHEY and CDR2 SVGAGI. The V and J ends lost 2 bases and 8 bases respectively, with 12 bases between them. The CDR3 has 13 residues.